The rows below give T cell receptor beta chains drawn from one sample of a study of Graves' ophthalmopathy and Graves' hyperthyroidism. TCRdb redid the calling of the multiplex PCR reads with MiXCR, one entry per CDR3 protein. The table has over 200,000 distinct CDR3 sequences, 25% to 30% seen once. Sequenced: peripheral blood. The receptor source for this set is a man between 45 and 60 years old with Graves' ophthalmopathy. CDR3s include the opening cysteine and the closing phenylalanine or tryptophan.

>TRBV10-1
CATRTGEGYTF
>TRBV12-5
CASGSVTRDEQYF
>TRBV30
CAWSEGTLSNQPQHF
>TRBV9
CASSEGGYGYTF
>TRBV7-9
CASSVGGAAVSSEQYF
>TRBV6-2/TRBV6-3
CASRTSVGYGYTF
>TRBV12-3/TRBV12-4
CASSLAQGSYEQYF
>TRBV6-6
CASSSKGTSGMANTGELFF
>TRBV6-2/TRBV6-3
CARRGAFF
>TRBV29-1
CSVSGTANNQPQHF
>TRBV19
CASSKGQVNTGELFF
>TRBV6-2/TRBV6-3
CASSYEGSTEAFF
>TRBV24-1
CATSDSRLAGGGTGELFF
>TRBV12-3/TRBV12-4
CASRADRMNTEAFF
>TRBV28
CASNHLPTGYNEQFF
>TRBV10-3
CAIREVAAAQETQYF
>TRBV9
CASSAGSGSNQPQHF
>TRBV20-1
CSVATAYYGYTF
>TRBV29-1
CSVDSRNTEAFF
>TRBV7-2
CASRSAPGQGENIQYF
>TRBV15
CATSRDRAGSGYTF
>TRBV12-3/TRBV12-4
CASSEGASTGELFF
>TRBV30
CAWTPSSGNTIYF
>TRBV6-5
CASSYSGFDGELFF
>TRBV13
CASSPLRSEQYF
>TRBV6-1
CASSEWGLADYTGELFF
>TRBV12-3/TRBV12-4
CASSPERTGASYEQYF
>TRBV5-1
CASSPRDRGSYEQYF
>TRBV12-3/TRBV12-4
CASSLLAGGSEQYF
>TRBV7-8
CASSLGGGNHQPQHF
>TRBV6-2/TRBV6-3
CASNTADGPFSHSGANVLTF
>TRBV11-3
CASSLDVLRPEAFF
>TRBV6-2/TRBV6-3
CASRTIADEQYF